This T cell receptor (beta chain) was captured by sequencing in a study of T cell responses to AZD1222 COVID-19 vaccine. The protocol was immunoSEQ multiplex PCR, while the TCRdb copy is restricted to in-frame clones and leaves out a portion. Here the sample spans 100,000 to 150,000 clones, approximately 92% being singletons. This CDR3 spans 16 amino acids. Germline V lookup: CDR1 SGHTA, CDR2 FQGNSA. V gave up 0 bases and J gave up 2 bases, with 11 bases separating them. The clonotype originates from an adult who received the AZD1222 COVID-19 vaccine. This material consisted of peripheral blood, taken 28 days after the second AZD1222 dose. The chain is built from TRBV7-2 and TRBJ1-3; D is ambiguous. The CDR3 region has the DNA TGTGCCAGCAGCTTAGCGGGAGGGTCAACTGGAAACACCATATATTTT. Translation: CASSLAGGSTGNTIYF.